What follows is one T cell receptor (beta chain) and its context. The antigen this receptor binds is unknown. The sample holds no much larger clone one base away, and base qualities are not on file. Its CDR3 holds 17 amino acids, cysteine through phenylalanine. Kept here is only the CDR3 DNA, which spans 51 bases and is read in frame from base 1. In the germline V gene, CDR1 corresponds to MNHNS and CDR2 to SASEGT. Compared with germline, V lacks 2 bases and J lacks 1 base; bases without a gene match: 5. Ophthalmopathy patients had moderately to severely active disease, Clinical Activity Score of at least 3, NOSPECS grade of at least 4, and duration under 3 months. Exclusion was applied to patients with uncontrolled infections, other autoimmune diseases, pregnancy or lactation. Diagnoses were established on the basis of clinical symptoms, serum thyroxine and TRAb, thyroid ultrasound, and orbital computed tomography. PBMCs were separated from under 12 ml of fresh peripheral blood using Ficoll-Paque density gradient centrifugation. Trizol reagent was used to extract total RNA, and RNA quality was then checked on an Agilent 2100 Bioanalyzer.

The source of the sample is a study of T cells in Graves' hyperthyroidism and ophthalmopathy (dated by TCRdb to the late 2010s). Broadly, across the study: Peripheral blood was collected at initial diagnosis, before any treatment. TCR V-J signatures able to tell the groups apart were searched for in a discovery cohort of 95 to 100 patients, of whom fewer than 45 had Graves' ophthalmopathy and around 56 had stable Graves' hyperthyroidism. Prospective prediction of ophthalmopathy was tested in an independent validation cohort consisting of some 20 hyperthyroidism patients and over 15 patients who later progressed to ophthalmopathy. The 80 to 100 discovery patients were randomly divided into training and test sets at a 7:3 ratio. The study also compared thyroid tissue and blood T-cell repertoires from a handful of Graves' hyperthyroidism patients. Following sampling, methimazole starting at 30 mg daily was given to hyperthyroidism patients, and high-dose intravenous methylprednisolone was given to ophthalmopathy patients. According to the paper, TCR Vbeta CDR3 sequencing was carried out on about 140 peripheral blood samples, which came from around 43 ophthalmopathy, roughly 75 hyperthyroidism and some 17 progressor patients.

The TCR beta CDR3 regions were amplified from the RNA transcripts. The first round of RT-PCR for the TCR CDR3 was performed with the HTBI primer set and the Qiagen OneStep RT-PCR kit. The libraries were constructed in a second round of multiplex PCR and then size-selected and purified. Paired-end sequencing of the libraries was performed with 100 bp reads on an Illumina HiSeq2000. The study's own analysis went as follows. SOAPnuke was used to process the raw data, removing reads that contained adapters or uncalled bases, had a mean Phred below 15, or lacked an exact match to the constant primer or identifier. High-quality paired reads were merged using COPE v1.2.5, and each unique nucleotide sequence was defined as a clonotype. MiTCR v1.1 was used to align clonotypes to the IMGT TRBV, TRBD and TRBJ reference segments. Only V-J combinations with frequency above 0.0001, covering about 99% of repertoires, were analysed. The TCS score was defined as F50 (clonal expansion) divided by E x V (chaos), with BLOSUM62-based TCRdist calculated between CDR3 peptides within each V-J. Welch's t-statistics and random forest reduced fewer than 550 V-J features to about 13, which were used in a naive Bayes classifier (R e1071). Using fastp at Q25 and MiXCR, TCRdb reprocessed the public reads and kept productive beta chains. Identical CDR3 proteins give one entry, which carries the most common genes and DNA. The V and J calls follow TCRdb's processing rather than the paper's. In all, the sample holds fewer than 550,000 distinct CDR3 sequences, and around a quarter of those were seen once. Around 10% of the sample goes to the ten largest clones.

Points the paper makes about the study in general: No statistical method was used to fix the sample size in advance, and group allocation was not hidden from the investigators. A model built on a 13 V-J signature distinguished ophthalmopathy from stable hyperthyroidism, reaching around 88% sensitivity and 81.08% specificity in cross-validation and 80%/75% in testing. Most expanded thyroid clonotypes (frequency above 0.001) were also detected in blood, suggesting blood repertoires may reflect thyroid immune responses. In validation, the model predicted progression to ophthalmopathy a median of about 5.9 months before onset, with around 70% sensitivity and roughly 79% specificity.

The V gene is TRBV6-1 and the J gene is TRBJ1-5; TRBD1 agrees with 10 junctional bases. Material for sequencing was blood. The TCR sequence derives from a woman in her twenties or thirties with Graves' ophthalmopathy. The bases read TGTGCCAGCAGTGAAAGACAGGGGGCCGGCAGCAATCAGCCCCAGCATTTT. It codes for CASSERQGAGSNQPQHF.